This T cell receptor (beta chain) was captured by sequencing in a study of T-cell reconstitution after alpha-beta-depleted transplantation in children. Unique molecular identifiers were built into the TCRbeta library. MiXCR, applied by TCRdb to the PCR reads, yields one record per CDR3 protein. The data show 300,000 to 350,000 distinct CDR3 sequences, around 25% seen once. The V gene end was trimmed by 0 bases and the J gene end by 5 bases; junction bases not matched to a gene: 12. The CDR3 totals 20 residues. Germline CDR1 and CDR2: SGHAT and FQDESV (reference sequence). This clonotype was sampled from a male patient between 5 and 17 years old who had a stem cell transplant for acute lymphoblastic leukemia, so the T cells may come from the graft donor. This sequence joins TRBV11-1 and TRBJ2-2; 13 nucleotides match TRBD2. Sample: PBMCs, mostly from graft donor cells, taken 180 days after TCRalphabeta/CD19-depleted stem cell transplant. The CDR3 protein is CASSLALLLAGGPGTGELFF. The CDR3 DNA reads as TGTGCCAGCAGCTTAGCGCTCCTACTAGCGGGAGGGCCGGGGACCGGGGAGCTGTTTTTT.